Each of the 17 T cell receptor beta chains below was sequenced from the same sample in a study of T cells in Graves' hyperthyroidism and ophthalmopathy. TCR beta CDR3 region amplification was performed from RNA transcripts. Initially, a first-round RT-PCR of the TCR CDR3 employed the HTBI primer set. TCRdb reprocessed the multiplex PCR reads with MiXCR, giving one entry per CDR3 protein. The table records roughly 350,000 distinct CDR3 sequences, around 13% of them present only once. Sequencing was performed on blood. The receptors come from a woman in her 40s with Graves' ophthalmopathy.

This chain joins TRBV7-9 and TRBJ2-7; no firm D call. V dropped 6 bases and J dropped 0 bases, with 9 bases sitting between them. The CDR3 spans 13 residues. Germline CDR1 is SEHNR and CDR2 is FQNEAQ (reference sequence). The CDR3, as DNA: TGTGCCAGCAGTGCTCCTAACTCCTACGAGCAGTACTTC. It encodes CASSAPNSYEQYF.

The V call is TRBV28, the J call TRBJ2-3; the D is unclear. Germline V gene lookup returns CDR1 MDHEN and CDR2 SYDVKM. The V end was cut by 3 bases, the J end by 2 bases, with 9 bases between. The CDR3 has 14 residues. CDR3 region: CASSFRGNTDTQYF. DNA of the CDR3: TGTGCCAGCAGTTTCCGCGGAAACACAGATACGCAGTATTTT.

This clonotype came up a few times. The V call is TRBV19, the J call TRBJ2-7, with D possibly being TRBD1 (6 bases). The CDR3 loop spans 16 amino acids. Germline V gene sequence: CDR1 LNHDA, CDR2 SQIVND (reference sequence). Trimming took 5 bases from V and 0 from J, leaving 17 bases between them. The CDR3 nucleotides are TGTGCCAGTAGTGAAACCGGGACAACTAGCTCCTACGAGCAGTACTTC. Its translation is CASSETGTTSSYEQYF.

On this clonotype: Possible read error: a much larger clone is one base away. V usage is TRBV19 and J usage is TRBJ1-1; the D gene is possibly TRBD1 (6 bases). CDR3 size: 15 residues. Trimming pared 11 bases from V and 4 bases from J, leaving 23 bases between. Germline loops: CDR1 LNHDA, CDR2 SQIVND (reference sequence). The CDR3 spells CAGSPMGAGRTEAFF. Written as DNA, the CDR3 is TGTGCCGGTTCTCCTATGGGGGCAGGGCGCACTGAAGCTTTCTTT.

The table lists this clonotype with many counts. The V gene is TRBV2, the J gene TRBJ2-1, with 11 bases aligning to TRBD1. This CDR3 region has 14 residues. The trim removed 5 bases at V and 4 bases at J, leaving 1 base unmatched. Germline values: CDR1 SNHLY, CDR2 FYNNEI. The CDR3 nucleotides are TGTGCCAGCAGTCGGGACAGGGGGTACAATGAGCAGTTCTTC. This codes for CASSRDRGYNEQFF.

This chain links TRBV30 with TRBJ2-3; D call uncertain. This CDR3 has 12 amino acids. Looked up from germline, CDR1 is GTSNPN and CDR2 is SVGIG (reference sequence). V was pared by 3 bases and J by 6 bases, with 10 bases between. The CDR3 loop is CAWSGTGDTQYF. The CDR3 DNA follows: TGTGCCTGGAGCGGTACTGGGGATACGCAGTATTTT.

This clonotype was observed at least ten times. This sequence joins TRBV20-1 and TRBJ2-6, with TRBD1 as a possible D gene (6 bases). CDR1 and CDR2 (germline): DFQATT, SNEGSKA (reference sequence). The CDR3 extends over 16 amino acids. The V end lost 0 bases, the J end lost 2 bases, and 11 bases lay between the germline ends. CDR3 loop: CSARDNAGAGANVLTF. The CDR3 coding sequence is TGCAGTGCTAGAGATAACGCAGGGGCTGGGGCCAACGTCCTGACTTTC.

This clonotype was found many times. The chain recombines TRBV28 with TRBJ2-7, with 10 bases matching TRBD2. V lost 6 bases, J lost 4 bases, and 18 bases stayed unmatched. This CDR3 has 18 amino acids. The germline V gene encodes CDR1 MDHEN and CDR2 SYDVKM. CDR3: CASSQAASGRSVWYEQYF. The CDR3 DNA sequence: TGTGCCAGCAGCCAAGCCGCTAGCGGGAGATCTGTGTGGTACGAGCAGTACTTC.

This clonotype was observed many times. The chain is built from TRBV2 and TRBJ1-5; D might be TRBD1 (5 bases). This CDR3 contains 17 residues. V shed 4 bases and J shed 6 bases, with 22 bases lying between them. Germline lookup yields CDR1 SNHLY and CDR2 FYNNEI. CDR3 residues: CASSGSLKEGSLQPQHF. Here the CDR3 DNA reads TGTGCCAGCAGTGGTTCCCTAAAGGAGGGGTCCCTTCAGCCCCAGCATTTT.

Ten or more counts support this clonotype. The V gene is TRBV11-3, the J gene TRBJ1-2; 7 positions agree with TRBD1. CDR3 length: 15 residues. From germline, CDR1 is SGHNT and CDR2 YENEEA. Losses at the gene ends were 5 bases for V and 2 bases for J; bases not matched to a gene: 8. The CDR3: CASSTRTGTNYGYTF. In nucleotides, the CDR3 is TGTGCCAGCAGCACAAGGACAGGAACCAACTATGGCTACACCTTC. The whole variable domain, filled in from reference TRBV11-3 and TRBJ1-2, reads EAGVVQSPRYKIIEKKQPVAFWCNPISGHNTLYWYLQNLGQGPELLIRYENEEAVDDSQLPKDRFSAERLKGVDSTLKIQPAELGDSAVYLCASSTRTGTNYGYTFGSGTRLTVV.

Turning to this clonotype: A much larger clone sits a single nucleotide away, making a read error possible. CDR3 nucleotides: TGTGCCAGCAGCCTACTGGGGGGCGGGCGCACAGATACGCAGTATTTT. This sequence encodes CASSLLGGGRTDTQYF. The chain has TRBV28 and TRBJ2-3; possibly TRBD1 or TRBD2 for D (6 bases each). The ends were cut back, 6 bases at V and 1 base at J, with 17 bases in the middle. Germline CDR1 and CDR2: MDHEN and SYDVKM. This CDR3 is built from 16 residues.

This clonotype was counted many times. This sequence joins TRBV12-3 or TRBV12-4 and TRBJ2-2; 11 positions match TRBD2. V was clipped by 6 bases and J by 4 bases; unmatched bases: 4. The CDR3 sequence is 15 residues long. The CDR3, as DNA: TGTGCCAGCAGGGATCTAGCGGGGGGCACCGGGGAGCTGTTTTTT. Encoded protein: CASRDLAGGTGELFF.

Many counts were recorded for this clonotype. The chain couples TRBV27 to TRBJ2-1; 8 nucleotides match TRBD2. The CDR3 covers 14 residues. The V segment lost 4 bases and the J segment 6 bases; nucleotides outside the gene matches: 5. Germline V gene sequence: CDR1 MNHEY, CDR2 SMNVEV (reference sequence). CDR3 region: CASSSRLAGNEQFF. CDR3 coding DNA: TGTGCCAGCAGTTCTCGGCTAGCGGGCAATGAGCAGTTCTTC.

CDR3 residues: CSARDRRKHTEAFF. CDR3 nucleotides: TGCAGTGCTAGAGATAGACGGAAACACACTGAAGCTTTCTTT. This chain uses TRBV20-1 with TRBJ1-1; D gene unclear. Between the trimmed V and J ends, which lost 0 bases and 3 bases, there was a span of 11 bases. The CDR3 runs to 14 residues. Germline CDR1 is DFQATT and CDR2 is SNEGSKA (reference sequence).

This clonotype was seen at least ten times. The chain links TRBV24-1 to TRBJ1-5; D call uncertain. V lost 8 bases and J lost 7, with 8 bases in between. Germline V gene lookup returns CDR1 KGHDR and CDR2 SFDVKD. This CDR3 has 11 amino acids. As DNA, the CDR3 is TGTGCCACCACGAATGGGCAGCCCCAGCATTTT. Translation: CATTNGQPQHF.

This clonotype was observed many times. CDR3 region: CASSGVGGGNNEQFF. CDR3 DNA sequence: TGCGCCAGCAGTGGGGTTGGCGGGGGGAACAATGAGCAGTTCTTC. The chain employs TRBV5-1 and TRBJ2-1, with 8 positions matching TRBD2. Trimming at V came to 5 bases and at J to 5 bases, leaving 9 bases not matched to a gene. Germline CDR1 is SGHRS and CDR2 is YFSETQ. CDR3 length equals 15 residues. Complete variable domain (other parts from reference TRBV5-1 and TRBJ2-1): KAGVTQTPRYLIKTRGQQVTLSCSPISGHRSVSWYQQTPGQGLQFLFEYFSETQRNKGNFPGRFSGRQFSNSRSEMNVSTLELGDSALYLCASSGVGGGNNEQFFGPGTRLTVL.

This clonotype was seen more than once but under ten times. This sequence joins TRBV7-9 and TRBJ2-7; 7 nucleotides match TRBD1. Germline-derived CDR1 and CDR2 are SEHNR and FQNEAQ (reference sequence). CDR3 size: 15 residues. Germline trimming cut 5 bases from V and 3 bases from J; bases unmatched to any gene: 10. For the CDR3, the DNA is TGTGCCAGCAGCCCCCGGACAGGTTCGCGCTACGAGCAGTACTTC. This translates into CASSPRTGSRYEQYF.